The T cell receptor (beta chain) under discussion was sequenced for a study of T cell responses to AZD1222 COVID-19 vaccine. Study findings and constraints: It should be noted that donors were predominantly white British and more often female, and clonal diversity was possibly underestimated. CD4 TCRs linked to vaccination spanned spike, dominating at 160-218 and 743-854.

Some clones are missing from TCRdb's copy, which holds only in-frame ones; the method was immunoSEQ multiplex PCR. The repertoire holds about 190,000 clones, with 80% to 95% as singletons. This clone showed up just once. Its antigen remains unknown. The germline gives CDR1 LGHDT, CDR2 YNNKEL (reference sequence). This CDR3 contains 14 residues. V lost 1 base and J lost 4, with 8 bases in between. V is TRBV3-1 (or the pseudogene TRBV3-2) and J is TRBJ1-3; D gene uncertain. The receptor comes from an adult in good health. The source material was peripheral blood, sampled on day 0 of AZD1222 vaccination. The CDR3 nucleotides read TGTGCCAGCAGCCAAGGAACCGGCGGAAACACCATATATTTT. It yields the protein CASSQGTGGNTIYF.